Presented here are 10 T cell receptor beta chains from one specimen sequenced in a study of PD-1 blockade in mismatch repair-deficient tumors. Produced via immunoSEQ multiplex PCR; TCRdb's table is partial and in-frame only. This sample has around 120,000 clones, with around 87% found just once. Material: peripheral blood, obtained 44 weeks after starting pembrolizumab. These receptors were collected from an adult with mismatch repair-deficient cancer.

The J gene is TRBJ1-2, the V gene TRBV5-5, with a weak D call TRBD1 (5 bases). CDR1 and CDR2 from the germline V gene are SGHKS and YYEKEE (reference sequence). The V end was cut by 7 bases, the J end by 0 bases, with 22 bases between. This CDR3 comprises 17 residues. The CDR3 nucleotides are TGTGCCAGCTTCTGGGGGACCGCGGGGGTTTCTAACTATGGCTACACCTTC. It translates to CASFWGTAGVSNYGYTF.

The chain uses TRBV11-3 and TRBJ2-1, with a weak D call TRBD2 (7 bases). V shed 9 bases and J shed 1 base, with 13 bases lying between them. The CDR3 totals 14 residues. Germline CDR1 SGHNT, CDR2 YENEEA. This CDR3 reads CASKGGGSYNEQFF. CDR3 in DNA: TGTGCCAGTAAGGGAGGGGGATCCTACAATGAGCAGTTCTTC.

The chain links TRBV6-6 to TRBJ1-2; D remains unclear. The CDR3 covers 15 residues. The germline V gene has CDR1 MNHNY and CDR2 SVGAGI (reference sequence). The germline V and J ends were trimmed by 2 bases and 4 bases, with 14 bases remaining between them. The CDR3 DNA follows: TGTGCCAGCAGTTACGAAAGGTCGTATGTCTATGGCTACACCTTC. Protein sequence: CASSYERSYVYGYTF.

This chain uses TRBV7-8 with TRBJ2-7; 7 nucleotides match TRBD2. Germline CDR1 is SGHVS and CDR2 is FQNEAQ. The CDR3 is 15 amino acids. J lost 3 bases, V lost 6 bases, and 11 bases had no gene match. The CDR3 is CASSESSGESYEQYF. The CDR3 DNA is TGTGCCAGCAGTGAGTCCAGCGGGGAAAGCTACGAGCAGTACTTC.

This clone has just one count. The chain carries TRBV7-9 and TRBJ2-5; D is ambiguous. There are 13 residues in the CDR3. Germline CDR1 and CDR2: SEHNR and FQNEAQ (reference sequence). Trimming pared 1 base from V and 2 bases from J, leaving 5 bases between. The DNA of the CDR3 is TGTGCCAGCAGCTTAGACAGTCAAGAGACCCAGTACTTC. It specifies CASSLDSQETQYF.

The chain combines TRBV30 with TRBJ2-2; no clear D. Trimming took off 3 bases at V and 3 bases at J, with 11 bases between the two ends. The germline CDR1 and CDR2 sequences are GTSNPN and SVGIG (reference sequence). This CDR3 comprises 14 residues. This chain's CDR3 is CAWRVVSDTGELFF. CDR3 DNA sequence: TGTGCCTGGAGGGTAGTGTCGGACACCGGGGAGCTGTTTTTT.

The CDR3: CAISGGRGGLTDTQYF. DNA of the CDR3: TGTGCCATCAGCGGAGGGAGGGGGGGTCTCACAGATACGCAGTATTTT. This chain joins TRBV10-3 and TRBJ2-3, with a possible D match to TRBD2 (7 bases). This CDR3 is 16 amino acids long. Germline CDR1 reads ENHRY; CDR2 reads SYGVKD. V lost 6 bases and J lost 2, with 18 bases in between.

This clone has a single count. The chain carries TRBV4-1 and TRBJ1-5; perhaps TRBD1 as D (5 bases). V dropped 1 base and J dropped 7 bases, with 11 bases sitting between them. This CDR3 is built from 14 residues. The germline gives CDR1 MGHRA, CDR2 YSYEKL. CDR3 coding DNA: TGCGCCAGCAGCCAAGTGGGAAAGGGGCAGCCCCAGCATTTT. Protein: CASSQVGKGQPQHF.

V and J are TRBV10-3 and TRBJ2-1; unclear D gene. The V end was cut by 6 bases, the J end by 8 bases, with 29 bases between. The germline V gene encodes CDR1 ENHRY and CDR2 SYGVKD. The CDR3 has 18 amino acids. CDR3 region: CAISPGSSGVLGNHEQFF. The CDR3 DNA reads as TGTGCCATCAGCCCGGGTTCGTCGGGTGTATTGGGTAACCATGAGCAGTTCTTC.

The CDR3 loop reads CASSFLLAGNADTQYF. As DNA, the CDR3 is TGTGCCAGCAGTTTCCTGCTAGCGGGAAATGCAGATACGCAGTATTTT. The chain uses TRBV28 and TRBJ2-3, with 9 bases matching TRBD2. The length of the CDR3 is 16 residues. Germline V gene sequence: CDR1 MDHEN, CDR2 SYDVKM. The junction had 8 bases not matched to a gene; V was cut back by 3 bases and J by 4 bases.